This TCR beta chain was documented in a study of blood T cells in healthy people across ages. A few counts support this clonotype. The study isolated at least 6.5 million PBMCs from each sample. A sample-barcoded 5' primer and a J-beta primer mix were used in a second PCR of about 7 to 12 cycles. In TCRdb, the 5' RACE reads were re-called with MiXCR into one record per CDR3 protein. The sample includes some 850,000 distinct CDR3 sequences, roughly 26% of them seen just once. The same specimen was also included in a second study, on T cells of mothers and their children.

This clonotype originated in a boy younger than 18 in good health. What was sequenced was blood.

The CDR3 sequence: CASSFLDRETGYTF. DNA for the CDR3: TGTGCCAGCAGCTTCCTAGACAGGGAAACCGGCTACACCTTC. The rearrangement links TRBV7-3 to TRBJ1-2, with 7 bases that match TRBD1. The CDR3 extends over 14 amino acids. The V gene end was trimmed by 3 bases and the J gene end by 8 bases; junction bases not matched to a gene: 9. Germline V CDR1 and CDR2: SGHTA, FQGTGA.